These 8 T cell receptor beta chains share one sample of origin, sequenced in a study of identical twins. MiXCR was run by TCRdb on the 5' RACE reads, yielding one entry per CDR3 protein. Of a few hundred thousand distinct CDR3 sequences in the sample, around 20% were seen once. The sample comprised naive T cells sorted from blood. The receptors shown here come from a man aged 45 to 65 in good health.

The J gene is TRBJ2-5, the V gene TRBV15; a weak D match, TRBD2 (6 bases). Germline lookup yields CDR1 LNHNV and CDR2 YYDKDF (reference sequence). The CDR3 loop spans 14 amino acids. V dropped 3 bases and J dropped 5 bases, with 13 bases sitting between them. The CDR3 region has the DNA TGTGCCACCAGCAGTCCCGGACTAATCGAGACCCAGTACTTC. As protein: CATSSPGLIETQYF. The whole variable domain, filled in from reference TRBV15 and TRBJ2-5, reads DAMVIQNPRYQVTQFGKPVTLSCSQTLNHNVMYWYQQKSSQAPKLLFHYYDKDFNNEADTPDNFQSRRPNTSFCFLDIRSPGLGDTAMYLCATSSPGLIETQYFGPGTRLLVL.

This clonotype was detected many times. CDR3 sequence (DNA): TGTGCCAGCAGCCGTTGGGGACAGGGCCCTACTAGCACAGATACGCAGTATTTT. Translation gives CASSRWGQGPTSTDTQYF. The chain joins TRBV4-2 to TRBJ2-3; 9 bases are a match to TRBD1. The CDR3 extends over 18 amino acids. Germline V gene sequence: CDR1 LGHNA, CDR2 YNFKEQ. With 4 bases clipped from V and 0 bases from J, the junction kept 11 bases outside the gene matches.

This clonotype was counted at least ten times. V gene TRBV11-2 combines with J gene TRBJ2-7, with D tentatively TRBD1 or TRBD2 (6 bases each). The CDR3 is 15 amino acids. Germline-derived CDR1 and CDR2 are SGHAT and FQNNGV. Trimming left V 4 bases short and J 7 bases short, with 20 bases between. The CDR3 reads CASSSEPSGAMEQYF. In DNA form, the CDR3 reads TGTGCCAGCAGCTCTGAACCTTCGGGGGCCATGGAGCAGTACTTC.

The V and J genes are TRBV6-1 and TRBJ2-7; no clear D gene. Trimming took 5 bases from V and 0 from J, leaving 20 bases between them. Germline values: CDR1 MNHNS, CDR2 SASEGT. This CDR3 comprises 17 residues. The CDR3 region is CASSPFGDILSSYEQYF. CDR3 DNA: TGTGCCAGCAGTCCATTCGGCGACATCCTGAGCTCCTACGAGCAGTACTTC.

This clonotype was found many times. The chain couples TRBV6-1 to TRBJ2-5; D assignment may be TRBD1 or TRBD2 (5 bases each). The CDR3 runs to 13 residues. Germline V gives CDR1 MNHNS, CDR2 SASEGT. Trimming cost V 6 bases and J 1 base, with 9 bases left between them. CDR3 bases: TGTGCCAGCAGGTCTGGGACCCAAGAGACCCAGTACTTC. It specifies CASRSGTQETQYF.

J is TRBJ2-1 and V is TRBV7-9, with 9 bases that match TRBD1. CDR3 length equals 15 residues. V gave up 5 bases and J gave up 8 bases; unmatched junction bases: 10. CDR1 is SEHNR, CDR2 FQNEAQ, per germline (reference sequence). The CDR3 sequence: CASSPPGQGKDEQFF. The CDR3 coding sequence is TGTGCCAGCAGCCCGCCAGGACAGGGGAAGGATGAGCAGTTCTTC.

This clonotype was detected only a few times. The chain couples TRBV5-1 to TRBJ2-1; 13 bases match TRBD2. This CDR3 has 17 amino acids. Germline V gene sequence: CDR1 SGHRS, CDR2 YFSETQ. V lost 3 bases and J lost 0; bases outside the gene matches: 3. CDR3 DNA: TGCGCCAGCAGCTGGGGACTAGCGGGGAGCTCCTACAATGAGCAGTTCTTC. It specifies CASSWGLAGSSYNEQFF.

The V gene is TRBV6-5, the J gene TRBJ2-7; TRBD1 or TRBD2 may be the D gene (7 bases each). From germline, CDR1 is MNHEY and CDR2 SVGAGI. This CDR3 region has 19 residues. Trimming took 2 bases from V and 4 from J, leaving 27 bases between them. The CDR3 spells CASSYPRDSGTTSLYEQYF. DNA of the CDR3: TGTGCCAGCAGTTACCCACGGGACAGCGGGACCACGAGCCTATACGAGCAGTACTTC.